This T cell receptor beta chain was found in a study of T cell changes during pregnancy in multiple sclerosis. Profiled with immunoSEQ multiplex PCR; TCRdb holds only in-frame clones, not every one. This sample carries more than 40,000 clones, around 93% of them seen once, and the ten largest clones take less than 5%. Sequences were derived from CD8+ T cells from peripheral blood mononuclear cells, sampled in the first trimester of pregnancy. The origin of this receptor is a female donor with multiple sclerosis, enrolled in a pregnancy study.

As DNA, the CDR3 is TGTGCCACTGGGGGGCTAGCGGAAGAGACCCAGTACTTC. Residues: CATGGLAEETQYF. The genes are TRBV6-6 and TRBJ2-5; D possibly corresponds to TRBD2 (7 bases). The CDR3 totals 13 residues. V lost 10 bases and J 3 bases, leaving 15 bases between the germline ends. Per germline, CDR1 MNHNY and CDR2 SVGAGI (reference sequence).